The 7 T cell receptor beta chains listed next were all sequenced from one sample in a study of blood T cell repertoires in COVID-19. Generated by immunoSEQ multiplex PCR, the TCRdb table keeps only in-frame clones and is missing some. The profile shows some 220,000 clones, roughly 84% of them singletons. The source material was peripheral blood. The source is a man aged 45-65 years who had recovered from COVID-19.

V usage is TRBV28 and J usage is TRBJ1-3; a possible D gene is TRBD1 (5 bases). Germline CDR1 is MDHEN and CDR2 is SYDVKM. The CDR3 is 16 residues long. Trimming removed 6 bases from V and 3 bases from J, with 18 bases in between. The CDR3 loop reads CASSPRAGKVGNTIYF. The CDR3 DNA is TGTGCCAGCAGCCCTAGAGCAGGGAAAGTTGGAAACACCATATATTTT.

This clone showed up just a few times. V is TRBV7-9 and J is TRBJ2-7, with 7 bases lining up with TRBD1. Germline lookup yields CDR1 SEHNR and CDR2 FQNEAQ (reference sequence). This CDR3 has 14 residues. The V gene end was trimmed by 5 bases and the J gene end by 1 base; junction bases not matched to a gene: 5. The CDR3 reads CASSPRDRSYEQYF. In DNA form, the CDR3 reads TGTGCCAGCAGCCCCCGGGACAGATCCTACGAGCAGTACTTC.

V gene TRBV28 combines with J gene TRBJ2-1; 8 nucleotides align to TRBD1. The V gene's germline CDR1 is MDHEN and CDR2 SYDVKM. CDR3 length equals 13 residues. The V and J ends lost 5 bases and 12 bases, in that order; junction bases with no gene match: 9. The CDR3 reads CASSLTGGPLQFF. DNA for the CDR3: TGTGCCAGCAGTCTAACAGGGGGTCCGCTGCAGTTCTTC. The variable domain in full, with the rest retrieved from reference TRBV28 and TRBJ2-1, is DVKVTQSSRYLVKRTGEKVFLECVQDMDHENMFWYRQDPGLGLRLIYFSYDVKMKEKGDIPEGYSVSREKKERFSLILESASTNQTSMYLCASSLTGGPLQFFGPGTRLTVL.

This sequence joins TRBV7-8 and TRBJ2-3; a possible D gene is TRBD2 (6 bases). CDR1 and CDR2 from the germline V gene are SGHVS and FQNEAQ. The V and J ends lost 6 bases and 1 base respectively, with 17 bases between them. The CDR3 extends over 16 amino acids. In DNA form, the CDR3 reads TGTGCCAGCAGAAAATCTGGAACGGGGGGCACAGATACGCAGTATTTT. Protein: CASRKSGTGGTDTQYF.

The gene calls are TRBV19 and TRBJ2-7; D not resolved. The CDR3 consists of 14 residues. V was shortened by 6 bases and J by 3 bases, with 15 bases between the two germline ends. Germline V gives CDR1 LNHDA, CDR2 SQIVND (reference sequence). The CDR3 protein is CASSSHTANYEQYF. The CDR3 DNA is TGTGCCAGTAGCTCCCATACAGCAAACTACGAGCAGTACTTC.

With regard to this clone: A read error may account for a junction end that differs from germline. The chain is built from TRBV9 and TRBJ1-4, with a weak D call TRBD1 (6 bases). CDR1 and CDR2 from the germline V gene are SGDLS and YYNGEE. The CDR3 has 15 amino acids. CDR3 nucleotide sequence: TGTGCTAGCAGCGTAGGCTGGGGGCTTAGAGAAAAACTGTTTTTT. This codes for CASSVGWGLREKLFF.

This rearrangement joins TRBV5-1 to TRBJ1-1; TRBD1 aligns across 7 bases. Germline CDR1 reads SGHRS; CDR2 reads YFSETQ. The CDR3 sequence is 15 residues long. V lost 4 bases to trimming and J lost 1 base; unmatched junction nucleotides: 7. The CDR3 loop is CASSERTGQNTEAFF. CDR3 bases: TGCGCCAGCAGCGAACGGACAGGCCAGAACACTGAAGCTTTCTTT.